This passage covers 25 T cell receptor beta chains from one sample sequenced in a study of CD8 T cells in ankylosing spondylitis. TCRdb reanalysed the 5' RACE reads using MiXCR and keeps one entry per CDR3 protein. The sample has tens of thousands of distinct CDR3 sequences, approximately 30% seen once; the top ten hold around 60%. Specimen: blood, either unsorted or a sorted T cell fraction (not recorded which). The origin of the receptors is a male donor with ankylosing spondylitis or in good health (not recorded which).

There are a few counts of this clonotype. The chain employs TRBV12-3 or TRBV12-4 and TRBJ2-3; tentatively, D is TRBD2 (5 bases). CDR3 length: 15 residues. With 5 bases removed from V and 5 bases from J, the gap between germline ends came to 17 bases. CDR3 nucleotide sequence: TGTGCCAGCAGTCCCGGGGTGAGCCCAAGAGATACGCAGTATTTT. This sequence encodes CASSPGVSPRDTQYF.

This clonotype was detected only once. The chain is built from TRBV2 and TRBJ1-5, with D tentatively TRBD1 (5 bases). The CDR3 contains 13 residues. Per the germline V gene, CDR1 is SNHLY and CDR2 is FYNNEI. V was cut by 7 bases and J by 5 bases, with 12 bases left in between. CDR3 region: CASTQGEDQPQHF. CDR3 in DNA: TGTGCCAGCACCCAAGGGGAGGATCAGCCCCAGCATTTT.

Here the CDR3 reads CASGLKGGGNNYGYTF. The CDR3 bases are TGTGCCAGCGGCCTTAAGGGGGGTGGAAATAACTATGGCTACACCTTC. V usage is TRBV7-8 and J usage is TRBJ1-2; D possibly corresponds to TRBD1 (6 bases). CDR1 is SGHVS, CDR2 FQNEAQ, per germline. The CDR3 extends over 16 amino acids. Trimming stripped 8 bases from V and 1 base from J, with 20 bases between. Combining the CDR3 with reference TRBV7-8 and TRBJ1-2 gives the whole variable domain GAGVSQSPRYKVAKRGQDVALRCDPISGHVSLFWYQQALGQGPEFLTYFQNEAQLDKSGLPSDRFFAERPEGSVSTLKIQRTQQEDSAVYLCASGLKGGGNNYGYTFGSGTRLTVV.

This clonotype was detected only a few times. The chain couples TRBV7-8 to TRBJ2-3, with a possible D match to TRBD2 (6 bases). V was clipped by 4 bases and J by 0 bases, with 20 bases between them. CDR1 and CDR2 (germline): SGHVS, FQNEAQ. The CDR3 is made up of 18 amino acids. CDR3 sequence (DNA): TGTGCCAGCAGCTCCGGGTTCGCGGGGCCCTCGAGCACAGATACGCAGTATTTT. The encoded protein is CASSSGFAGPSSTDTQYF.

This clonotype was counted many times. The chain employs TRBV6-1 and TRBJ2-1; 9 positions agree with TRBD2. The CDR3 loop spans 15 amino acids. The J segment lost 4 bases and the V segment lost 6 bases, leaving 7 bases of the junction unmatched. Germline V gene lookup returns CDR1 MNHNS and CDR2 SASEGT. The CDR3 region has the DNA TGTGCCAGCAGCCTCCGGCTAGCGGGATACAATGAGCAGTTCTTC. This encodes CASSLRLAGYNEQFF.

There are a few counts of this clonotype. The V call is TRBV5-1, the J call TRBJ2-5; D is unresolved. This CDR3 region has 13 residues. V lost 1 base, J lost 1 base, and 5 bases lay in between. In germline, CDR1 is SGHRS, CDR2 YFSETQ. The DNA for the CDR3 is TGCGCCAGCAGCTTGCACATCCAAGAGACCCAGTACTTC. It yields the protein CASSLHIQETQYF.

This chain connects TRBV5-1 to TRBJ1-2; TRBD1 matches at 7 bases. Unmatched junction bases numbered 6, after V lost 0 bases and J lost 4 bases. Germline values: CDR1 SGHRS, CDR2 YFSETQ. This CDR3 is 15 amino acids long. Written as DNA, the CDR3 is TGCGCCAGCAGCTTGGGGGACAGTTGGTTCTATGGCTACACCTTC. Encoded protein: CASSLGDSWFYGYTF.

The chain is built from TRBV5-1 and TRBJ2-1; D ambiguous. The V end lost 0 bases, the J end lost 9 bases, and 7 bases lay between the germline ends. CDR1 is SGHRS and CDR2 is YFSETQ in the germline V gene. The CDR3 has 12 residues. CDR3 sequence (DNA): TGCGCCAGCAGCTTGGAATGGGGTGAGCAGTTCTTC. Protein product: CASSLEWGEQFF.

The rearrangement uses TRBV6-5 and TRBJ2-7; 14 bases are shared with TRBD2. Germline CDR1 and CDR2: MNHEY and SVGAGI. J gave up 5 bases and V 2 bases, and 2 bases lay outside the gene matches. This CDR3 spans 15 amino acids. In nucleotides, the CDR3 is TGTGCCAGCAGTTACGGGACTAGCGGGAGAAACGAGCAGTACTTC. Translation: CASSYGTSGRNEQYF.

This chain uses TRBV5-1 with TRBJ1-2; TRBD1 matches at 8 bases. Unmatched junction bases numbered 13, after V lost 4 bases and J lost 8 bases. CDR3 length equals 15 residues. CDR1 is SGHRS and CDR2 is YFSETQ in the germline V gene. The CDR3 spells CASSESNLDREGYTF. The CDR3 DNA follows: TGCGCCAGCAGCGAGAGCAATCTGGACAGGGAAGGCTACACCTTC.

This chain connects TRBV29-1 to TRBJ2-2, with D unclear. CDR1 is SQVTM, CDR2 ANQGSEA, per germline. The CDR3 extends over 12 amino acids. V was cut by 3 bases and J by 5 bases, with 7 bases left in between. CDR3 region: CSVDSVTGELFF. The CDR3 DNA reads as TGCAGCGTTGACTCAGTTACCGGGGAGCTGTTTTTT.

This chain uses TRBV27 with TRBJ2-7, with D perhaps matching TRBD2 (5 bases). V lost 1 base and J 3 bases, leaving 19 bases between the germline ends. The germline V gene encodes CDR1 MNHEY and CDR2 SMNVEV (reference sequence). The CDR3 loop spans 17 amino acids. CDR3 loop: CASSLWASSRGSYEQYF. For the CDR3, the DNA is TGTGCCAGCAGTTTATGGGCCAGTAGTCGAGGGAGCTACGAGCAGTACTTC.

This clonotype was seen many times. This chain joins TRBV5-1 and TRBJ2-7, with TRBD2 identical over 8 bases. Germline V CDR1 and CDR2: SGHRS, YFSETQ. The V gene end was trimmed by 4 bases and the J gene end by 6 bases; junction bases not matched to a gene: 9. The CDR3 is made up of 14 amino acids. The DNA for the CDR3 is TGCGCCAGCAGCCAGGGACTAGGGATCGGCGAGCAGTACTTC. Its translation: CASSQGLGIGEQYF.

This clonotype was seen ten or more times. V is TRBV5-1 and J is TRBJ2-1; the D gene is possibly TRBD2 (6 bases). The CDR3 contains 14 residues. Between the trimmed V and J ends, which lost 2 bases and 7 bases, there was a span of 13 bases. CDR1 and CDR2 (germline): SGHRS, YFSETQ. CDR3 amino acids: CASSFYGGGNEQFF. The DNA of the CDR3 is TGCGCCAGCAGCTTCTACGGGGGTGGTAATGAGCAGTTCTTC. The whole variable domain, filled in from reference TRBV5-1 and TRBJ2-1, reads KAGVTQTPRYLIKTRGQQVTLSCSPISGHRSVSWYQQTPGQGLQFLFEYFSETQRNKGNFPGRFSGRQFSNSRSEMNVSTLELGDSALYLCASSFYGGGNEQFFGPGTRLTVL.

This clonotype has more than one count but fewer than ten. The chain employs TRBV7-2 and TRBJ1-6, with D perhaps TRBD1 (5 bases). Trimming removed 6 bases from V and 8 bases from J, with 14 bases in between. CDR1 and CDR2 (germline): SGHTA, FQGNSA. The CDR3 loop spans 14 amino acids. In DNA form, the CDR3 reads TGTGCCAGCAGTTACATGGGGGGGGATTCACCCCTCCACTTT. Protein product: CASSYMGGDSPLHF.

The rearrangement links TRBV5-1 to TRBJ2-1, with 8 bases that match TRBD2. V lost 3 bases to trimming and J lost 5 bases; unmatched junction nucleotides: 10. The germline V gene encodes CDR1 SGHRS and CDR2 YFSETQ. The CDR3 has 16 residues. The CDR3 bases are TGCGCCAGCAGCTCAAGCGGGGGCGGATCCCACAATGAGCAGTTCTTC. Its translation: CASSSSGGGSHNEQFF.

Only a few counts were recorded for this clonotype. V is TRBV6-4 and J is TRBJ1-1; 9 positions agree with TRBD1. With 6 bases clipped from V and 6 bases from J, the junction kept 5 bases outside the gene matches. Per germline, CDR1 MRHNA and CDR2 SNTAGT. CDR3 length: 13 amino acids. The CDR3 DNA is TGTGCCAGCAGCCGGGACAGGGACGCTGAAGCTTTCTTT. Amino acids: CASSRDRDAEAFF.

This chain connects TRBV12-3 or TRBV12-4 to TRBJ2-2, with 7 bases lining up with TRBD1. V gave up 7 bases and J gave up 7 bases; unmatched junction bases: 6. CDR3 length: 13 amino acids. CDR3 nucleotide sequence: TGTGCCAGCAAGGGGGCCCCGGGCGGGGAGCTGTTTTTT. This sequence encodes CASKGAPGGELFF.

This chain connects TRBV10-3 to TRBJ2-3; tentatively, D is TRBD1 or TRBD2 (5 bases each). This CDR3 comprises 12 residues. The ends were cut back, 11 bases at V and 3 bases at J, with 12 bases in the middle. The germline CDR1 and CDR2 sequences are ENHRY and SYGVKD. In nucleotides, the CDR3 is TGTGCCCAGGGATCGGGAACAGATACGCAGTATTTT. Its protein product is CAQGSGTDTQYF.

This clonotype appeared a few times. V usage is TRBV20-1 and J usage is TRBJ2-7, with D uncertain. The V end was cut by 5 bases, the J end by 1 base, with 9 bases between. Germline CDR1 DFQATT, CDR2 SNEGSKA (reference sequence). The CDR3 consists of 12 residues. The CDR3 sequence: CSAGGNSYEQYV. CDR3 sequence (DNA): TGCAGTGCTGGCGGAAATTCCTACGAGCAGTACGTC.

The gene calls are TRBV25-1 and TRBJ2-2; the match to TRBD2 covers 14 bases. In germline, CDR1 is MGHDK, CDR2 SYGVNS. The V gene end was trimmed by 4 bases and the J gene end by 9 bases; junction bases not matched to a gene: 4. This CDR3 has 15 amino acids. CDR3 sequence reads: CASSARTSGRWELFF. The CDR3 bases are TGTGCCAGCAGTGCCAGGACTAGCGGGAGGTGGGAGCTGTTTTTT.

In its sample, this clonotype was seen a few times. The chain couples TRBV29-1 to TRBJ2-3, with TRBD1 matching over 8 bases. The V gene's germline CDR1 is SQVTM and CDR2 ANQGSEA. The J segment lost 2 bases and the V segment lost 3 bases, leaving 13 bases of the junction unmatched. The CDR3 is made up of 17 amino acids. CDR3 residues: CSVEPSRTGRPTDTQYF. In nucleotides, the CDR3 is TGCAGCGTTGAGCCCTCCCGGACAGGGCGCCCCACAGATACGCAGTATTTT.

This clonotype was counted ten times or more. CDR3 protein: CASSAARGLNTEAFF. The CDR3 nucleotides read TGTGCCAGCAGCGCCGCGAGGGGACTGAACACTGAAGCTTTCTTT. The chain uses TRBV7-2 and TRBJ1-1; perhaps TRBD1 as D (5 bases). V gave up 5 bases and J gave up 0 bases, with 13 bases separating them. CDR3 length: 15 residues. Germline V gene lookup returns CDR1 SGHTA and CDR2 FQGNSA.

The rearrangement links TRBV29-1 to TRBJ2-1, with D possibly TRBD1 on 6 matching bases. Germline CDR1 reads SQVTM; CDR2 reads ANQGSEA. The CDR3 runs to 13 residues. V lost 3 bases and J 8 bases, leaving 14 bases between the germline ends. CDR3 in amino acids: CSVEIGGEDEQFF. In DNA form, the CDR3 reads TGCAGCGTTGAGATAGGGGGTGAGGATGAGCAGTTCTTC.

The CDR3 DNA reads as TGTGCCAGCTCGCCCATTCGCACAGATACGCAGTATTTT. Protein sequence: CASSPIRTDTQYF. The J gene is TRBJ2-3, the V gene TRBV2, with D uncertain. CDR3 length equals 13 residues. The V and J ends lost 8 bases and 1 base respectively, with 10 bases between them. The germline V gene encodes CDR1 SNHLY and CDR2 FYNNEI. Variable domain in full (rest from reference TRBV2 and TRBJ2-3): EPEVTQTPSHQVTQMGQEVILRCVPISNHLYFYWYRQILGQKVEFLVSFYNNEISEKSEIFDDQFSVERPDGSNFTLKIRSTKLEDSAMYFCASSPIRTDTQYFGPGTRLTVL.